A single sample is the source of the 17 T cell receptor beta chains below, sequenced in a study of spatial heterogeneity in lung cancer. Regarding time point: blood at routine non-recurrence follow-up after resection. Extraction of whole RNA from tumor, nontumor lung or frozen PBMC preceded unsorted sequencing. TCRdb independently ran MiXCR on the 5' RACE reads; one entry per CDR3 protein. The data contain around 110,000 distinct CDR3 sequences, 12% of them seen just once; the ten biggest clones take up about 15%. The sample in question was PBMCs, obtained at follow-up. The source of these receptors is a male donor with early-stage non-small cell lung cancer.

The chain carries TRBV5-1 and TRBJ2-7; TRBD1 aligns across 7 bases. Germline lookup yields CDR1 SGHRS and CDR2 YFSETQ. The CDR3 length is 15 residues. Germline trimming cut 4 bases from V and 0 bases from J; bases unmatched to any gene: 7. The CDR3 nucleotides are TGCGCCAGCAGCCCGGACAGGCAACACTCCTACGAGCAGTACTTC. Its protein product is CASSPDRQHSYEQYF.

Only a few counts were recorded for this clonotype. V usage is TRBV6-6 and J usage is TRBJ1-1; TRBD1 aligns across 9 bases. V lost 4 bases to trimming and J lost 6 bases; unmatched junction nucleotides: 9. Germline V gene lookup returns CDR1 MNHNY and CDR2 SVGAGI (reference sequence). The CDR3 contains 15 residues. CDR3 sequence reads: CASSWSGTGSPEAFF. In DNA form, the CDR3 reads TGTGCCAGCAGTTGGTCCGGGACAGGGTCCCCTGAAGCTTTCTTT.

The table lists this clonotype with many counts. This chain links TRBV29-1 with TRBJ2-7; TRBD1 matches 7 bases. From germline, CDR1 is SQVTM and CDR2 ANQGSEA. This CDR3 comprises 12 residues. V was pared by 4 bases and J by 0 bases, with 0 bases of the junction left unmatched. The CDR3 sequence is CSVGDSSYEQYF. Here the CDR3 DNA reads TGCAGCGTTGGGGACAGCTCCTACGAGCAGTACTTC.

This clonotype has just a few counts. The V and J genes are TRBV5-1 and TRBJ2-3; D uncertain. The CDR3 length is 13 residues. Germline lookup yields CDR1 SGHRS and CDR2 YFSETQ. The V and J ends lost 2 bases and 5 bases respectively, with 9 bases between them. CDR3 amino acids: CASSFRRQDTQYF. The CDR3 DNA sequence: TGCGCCAGCAGCTTCCGGCGGCAAGATACGCAGTATTTT.

V and J are TRBV20-1 and TRBJ1-2, with TRBD1 as a possible D gene (5 bases). The CDR3 spans 11 residues. The V and J ends lost 3 bases and 8 bases respectively, with 10 bases between them. Looked up from germline, CDR1 is DFQATT and CDR2 is SNEGSKA (reference sequence). CDR3 DNA: TGCAGTGCTAGTTGGGGCGGAGGCTACACCTTC. It encodes CSASWGGGYTF.

Ten or more counts support this clonotype. The V call is TRBV10-3, the J call TRBJ2-3; 8 bases align to TRBD1. Germline CDR1 ENHRY, CDR2 SYGVKD. V trimming: 2 bases; J trimming: 12 bases; junction bases outside the gene matches: 7. The CDR3 totals 13 residues. The CDR3 nucleotides are TGTGCCATCAGTGAGCAATGGACAGGGTCACAGTATTTT. Protein: CAISEQWTGSQYF.

This clonotype was observed many times. The CDR3 sequence: CASSRRGDQPQHF. The CDR3 DNA sequence: TGTGCCAGCAGCCGCAGGGGAGATCAGCCCCAGCATTTT. This sequence joins TRBV7-8 and TRBJ1-5; possible D gene TRBD1, 6 bases. Trimming removed 5 bases at V and 5 bases at J, with 10 bases between. The germline gives CDR1 SGHVS, CDR2 FQNEAQ. CDR3 length: 13 residues.

This clonotype occurred a few times. V and J are TRBV3-1 and TRBJ2-3; D ambiguous. CDR3 size: 15 residues. The V gene lost 0 bases and the J gene lost 4 bases, with 11 bases spanning the gap. Germline V gives CDR1 LGHDT, CDR2 YNNKEL (reference sequence). CDR3: CASSQDRQPADTQYF. The CDR3 DNA reads TGTGCCAGCAGCCAAGACCGTCAGCCGGCAGATACGCAGTATTTT.

The table lists this clonotype with many counts. The CDR3 region has the DNA TGCGCCAGCAGCTTCGGGACAGTTGATGGCTACACCTTC. Amino acid sequence: CASSFGTVDGYTF. The chain links TRBV5-1 to TRBJ1-2, with 7 bases matching TRBD1. Germline lookup yields CDR1 SGHRS and CDR2 YFSETQ. Trimming took 2 bases from V and 6 from J; bases not matched to a gene: 4. The CDR3 has 13 residues.

In this sample, this clonotype turned up many times. CDR3 coding DNA: TGTGCCAGCAGTGGACAGGGTCTAAAGACCCAGTACTTC. Protein: CASSGQGLKTQYF. The chain joins TRBV5-6 to TRBJ2-5, with 8 bases lining up with TRBD1. The V and J ends lost 5 bases and 6 bases, in that order; junction bases with no gene match: 6. This CDR3 has 13 residues. Germline CDR1 reads SGHDT; CDR2 reads YYEEEE.

This clonotype came up a few times. CDR3 residues: CASSLDGTGNTGELFF. In nucleotides, the CDR3 is TGTGCCAGCAGCTTAGATGGCACAGGGAACACCGGGGAGCTGTTTTTT. The chain carries TRBV7-9 and TRBJ2-2; maybe TRBD1 (5 bases). With 1 base removed from V and 1 base from J, the gap between germline ends came to 10 bases. CDR3 size: 16 residues. The germline V gene encodes CDR1 SEHNR and CDR2 FQNEAQ (reference sequence).

The genes are TRBV7-2 and TRBJ2-5, with TRBD2 matching 12 bases. CDR3 length: 15 residues. Germline trimming cut 3 bases from V and 8 bases from J; bases unmatched to any gene: 7. Germline-derived CDR1 and CDR2 are SGHTA and FQGNSA. Written as DNA, the CDR3 is TGTGCCAGCAGCTTGAGGACTAGCGGGGATTCTACCCAGTACTTC. Amino acids: CASSLRTSGDSTQYF.

The chain combines TRBV7-2 with TRBJ2-1, with 9 nucleotides matching TRBD1. The CDR3 is made up of 16 amino acids. From germline, CDR1 is SGHTA and CDR2 FQGNSA. V gave up 6 bases and J gave up 2 bases; unmatched junction bases: 8. CDR3: CASRPPTGGAYNEQFF. The DNA for the CDR3 is TGTGCCAGCAGGCCCCCAACAGGGGGCGCCTACAATGAGCAGTTCTTC.

This clonotype has at least ten counts. The chain uses TRBV29-1 and TRBJ1-1; D is undetermined. This CDR3 contains 12 residues. Trimming removed 7 bases from V and 4 bases from J, with 13 bases in between. Germline V gives CDR1 SQVTM, CDR2 ANQGSEA. CDR3 amino acids: CSASVGPTEAFF. The CDR3 DNA reads TGCAGCGCCTCGGTAGGGCCCACTGAAGCTTTCTTT.

The chain couples TRBV11-3 to TRBJ2-5; unclear D gene. Germline V gene data show CDR1 as SGHNT and CDR2 as YENEEA. Trimming took off 5 bases at V and 7 bases at J, with 14 bases between the two ends. The CDR3 is made up of 13 amino acids. Written as DNA, the CDR3 is TGTGCCAGCAGCGCCGACTCATCGGGGACCCAGTACTTC. Translated: CASSADSSGTQYF.

This clonotype was seen a few times. V gene TRBV10-3 combines with J gene TRBJ2-7, with D uncertain. The CDR3 runs to 12 residues. CDR1 and CDR2 (germline): ENHRY, SYGVKD. Trimming pared 3 bases from V and 2 bases from J, leaving 5 bases between. For the CDR3, the DNA is TGTGCCATCAGTGACAGTACCTACGAGCAGTACTTC. It specifies CAISDSTYEQYF.

The rearrangement links TRBV20-1 to TRBJ1-1, with D perhaps TRBD1 (5 bases). V lost 3 bases, J lost 0 bases, and 11 bases lay in between. The CDR3 loop spans 14 amino acids. Germline CDR1 reads DFQATT; CDR2 reads SNEGSKA (reference sequence). CDR3 in DNA: TGCAGTGCTAGGGGTCCAGGGATGAACACTGAAGCTTTCTTT. It encodes CSARGPGMNTEAFF.